This TCR beta chain was sequenced for a study of T cell changes during pregnancy in multiple sclerosis. CDR1 is SQVTM and CDR2 is ANQGSEA in the germline V gene. Trimming took off 7 bases at V and 0 bases at J, with 12 bases between the two ends. CDR3 length equals 13 residues. Profiling relied on immunoSEQ multiplex PCR, and the TCRdb table lists in-frame clones only, not all of them. The table lists about 44,000 clones, 80% to 95% of them singletons, with roughly 0.52% in the top ten. This TCR was sampled from a female donor with multiple sclerosis, enrolled in a pregnancy study. The chain is built from TRBV29-1 and TRBJ1-1; TRBD1 might be the D (6 bases). This specimen was CD4+ T cells from peripheral blood mononuclear cells, taken in the third trimester of pregnancy. The CDR3 spells CSGSGTMNTEAFF. CDR3 bases: TGCAGCGGATCCGGGACAATGAACACTGAAGCTTTCTTT.